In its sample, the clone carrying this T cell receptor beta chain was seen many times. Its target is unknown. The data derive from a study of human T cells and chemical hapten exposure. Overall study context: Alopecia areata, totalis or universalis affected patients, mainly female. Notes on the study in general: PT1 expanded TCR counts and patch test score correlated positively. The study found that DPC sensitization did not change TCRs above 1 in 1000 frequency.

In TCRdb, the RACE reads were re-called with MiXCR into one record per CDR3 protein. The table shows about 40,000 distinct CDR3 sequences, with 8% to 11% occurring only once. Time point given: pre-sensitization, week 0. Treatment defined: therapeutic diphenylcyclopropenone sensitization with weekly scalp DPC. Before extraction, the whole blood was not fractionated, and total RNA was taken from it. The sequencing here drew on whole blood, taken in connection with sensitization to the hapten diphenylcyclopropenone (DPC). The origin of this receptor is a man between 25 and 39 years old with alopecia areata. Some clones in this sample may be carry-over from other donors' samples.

The CDR3 coding sequence is TGCAGTGCTAGAGAAAGCGGGGGGGCCTTGAATGAGCAGTTCTTC. Translated: CSARESGGALNEQFF. The J gene is TRBJ2-1, the V gene TRBV20-1; TRBD2 aligns across 10 bases. V lost 0 bases, J lost 7 bases, and 6 bases stayed unmatched. This CDR3 region has 15 residues. The germline V gene encodes CDR1 DFQATT and CDR2 SNEGSKA (reference sequence).